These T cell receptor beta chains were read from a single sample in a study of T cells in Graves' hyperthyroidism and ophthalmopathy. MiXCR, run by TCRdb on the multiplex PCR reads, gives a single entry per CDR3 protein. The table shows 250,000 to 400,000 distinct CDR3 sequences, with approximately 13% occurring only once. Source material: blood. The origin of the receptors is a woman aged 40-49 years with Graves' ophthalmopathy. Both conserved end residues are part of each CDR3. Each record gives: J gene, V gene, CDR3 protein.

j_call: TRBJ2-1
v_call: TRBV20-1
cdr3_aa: CSARDLRVAHEQFF

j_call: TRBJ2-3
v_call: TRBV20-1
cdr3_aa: CSSRWGGEGTDTQYF

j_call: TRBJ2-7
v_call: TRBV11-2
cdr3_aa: CASSSSGSDRYEQYF

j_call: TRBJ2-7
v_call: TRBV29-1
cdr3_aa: CSVGKDSYEQYF

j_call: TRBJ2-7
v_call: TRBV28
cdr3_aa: CASSSPGTGGGYEQYF

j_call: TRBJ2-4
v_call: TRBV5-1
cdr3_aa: CASSFGGSLDGIQYF

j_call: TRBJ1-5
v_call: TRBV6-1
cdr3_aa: CASSDVPGGQGAYQPQHF

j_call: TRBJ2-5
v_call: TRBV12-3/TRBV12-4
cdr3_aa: CASTPGKETQYF

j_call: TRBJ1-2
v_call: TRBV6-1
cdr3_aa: CASSEAQPGFAGYTF

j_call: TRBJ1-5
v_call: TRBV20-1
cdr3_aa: CSARDAGVLSNQPQHF

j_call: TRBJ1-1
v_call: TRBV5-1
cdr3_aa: CASSRRANIAEAFF

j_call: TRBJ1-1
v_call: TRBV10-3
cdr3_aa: CAIRAGAGMNTEAFF

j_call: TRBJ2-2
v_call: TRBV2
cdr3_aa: CASILAPSNTGELFF

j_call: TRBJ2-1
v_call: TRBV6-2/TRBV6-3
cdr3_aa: CASRGGGYNEQFF

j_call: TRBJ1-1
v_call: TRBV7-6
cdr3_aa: CAGSSAQGADTEAFF

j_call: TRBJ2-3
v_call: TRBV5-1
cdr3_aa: CASSLVPGSGSDTQYF

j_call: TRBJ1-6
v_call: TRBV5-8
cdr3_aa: CASSLGPDNSPLHF

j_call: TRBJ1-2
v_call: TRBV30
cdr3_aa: CAWRVDGGYTF

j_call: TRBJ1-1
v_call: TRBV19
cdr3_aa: CASSIAPGHSDAEAFF

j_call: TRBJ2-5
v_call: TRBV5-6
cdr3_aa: CASSLIHVETQYF

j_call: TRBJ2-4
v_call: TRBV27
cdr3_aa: CASSSDGTLAKNIQYF

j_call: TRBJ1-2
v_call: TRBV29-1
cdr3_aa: CSASLHSGRGYTF

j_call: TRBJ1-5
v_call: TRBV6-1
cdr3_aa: CASSSIQGAAQPQHF

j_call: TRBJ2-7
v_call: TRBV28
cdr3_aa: CASRVGGGGAYEQYF

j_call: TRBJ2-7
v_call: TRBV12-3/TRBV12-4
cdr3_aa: CASSLRAGVPSYEQYF

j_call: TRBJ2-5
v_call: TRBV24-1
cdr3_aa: CATSDLTTETQYF

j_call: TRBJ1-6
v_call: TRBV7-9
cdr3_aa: CASTRGVRSPLHF

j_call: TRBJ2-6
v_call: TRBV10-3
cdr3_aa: CAITDRTGANVLTF

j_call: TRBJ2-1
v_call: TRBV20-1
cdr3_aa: CSASAGGNEQFF

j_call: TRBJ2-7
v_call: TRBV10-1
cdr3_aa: CASSRDGTYEQYF

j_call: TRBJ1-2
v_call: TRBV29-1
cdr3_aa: CSVRKGDYGYTF

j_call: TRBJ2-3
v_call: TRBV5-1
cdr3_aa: CASSLGRGGTDTQYF

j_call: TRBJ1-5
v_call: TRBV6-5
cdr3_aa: CASSSKVNQPQHF

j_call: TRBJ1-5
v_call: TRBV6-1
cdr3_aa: CASSEGPGEAQPQHF

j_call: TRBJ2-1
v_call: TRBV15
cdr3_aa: CATSRDIGGFNEQLF

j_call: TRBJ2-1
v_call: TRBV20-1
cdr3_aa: CSTRAGWGWNEQFF

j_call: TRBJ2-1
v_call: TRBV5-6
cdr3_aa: CASDGRGVRGGNEQFF

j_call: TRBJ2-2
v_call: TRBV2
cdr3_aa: CASRRGQHNTGELFF

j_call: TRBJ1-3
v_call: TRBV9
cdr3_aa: CASSPRPLGGGGNTIYF

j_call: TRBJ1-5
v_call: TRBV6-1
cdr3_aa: CASIEFVNQPQHF

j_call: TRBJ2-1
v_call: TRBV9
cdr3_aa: CASSVAGSYNEQFF

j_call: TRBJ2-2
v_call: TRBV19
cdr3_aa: CASRHRYKSTGELFF

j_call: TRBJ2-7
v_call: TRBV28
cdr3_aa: CASSPPYLDRGYYEQYF

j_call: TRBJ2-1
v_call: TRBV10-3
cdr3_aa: CAISLTWTSRTHNEQFF

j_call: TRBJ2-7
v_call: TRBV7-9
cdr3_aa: CASSPLGVAGGPYEQYF

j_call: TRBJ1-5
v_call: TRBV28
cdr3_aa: CASSLPTGSVQPQHF

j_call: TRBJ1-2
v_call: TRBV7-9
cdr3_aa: CASSLERAPMPPGYTF

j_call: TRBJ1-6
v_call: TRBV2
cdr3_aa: CASSSGTGVSPLHF

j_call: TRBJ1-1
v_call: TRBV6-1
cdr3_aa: CASRFGRSTEAFF

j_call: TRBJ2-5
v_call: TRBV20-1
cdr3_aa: CSASWTSGYQETQYF

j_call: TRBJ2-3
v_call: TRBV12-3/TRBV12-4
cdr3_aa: CASSSPGTGEDTQYF

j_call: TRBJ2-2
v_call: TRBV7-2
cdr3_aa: CASSLRKGVGTGELFF

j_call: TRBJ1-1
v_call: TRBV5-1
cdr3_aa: CASKPGGGGNTEAFF

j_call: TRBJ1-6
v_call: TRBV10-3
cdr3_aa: CAISPGQGKSSYNSPLHF

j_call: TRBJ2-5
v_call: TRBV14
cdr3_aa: CASSRGSWETQYF